One and the same sample provided the 32 T cell receptor beta chains below, sequenced in a study of OX40 agonist ivuxolimab in advanced cancers. TCRdb keeps only in-frame clones here, not all; method: immunoSEQ multiplex PCR. The table lists around 80,000 clones, approximately 92% of them singletons. Specimen: CD4+ or CD8+ T cells sorted from blood, collected in a trial of the OX40 agonist ivuxolimab. These receptors were obtained from an adult with an advanced solid tumor such as melanoma, head and neck, liver or kidney cancer.

This chain connects TRBV27 to TRBJ2-3; the D gene is possibly TRBD1 (5 bases). The CDR3 extends over 17 amino acids. CDR1 is MNHEY, CDR2 SMNVEV, per germline (reference sequence). V lost 4 bases to trimming and J lost 4 bases, with 21 bases between them. The CDR3 DNA reads as TGTGCCAGCAGTTCCCCCAGTCAGGGTTCGTACTCAGATACGCAGTATTTT. Translated, it gives CASSSPSQGSYSDTQYF.

V usage is TRBV6-5 and J usage is TRBJ1-1, with 9 positions matching TRBD1. Looked up from germline, CDR1 is MNHEY and CDR2 is SVGAGI. The CDR3 spans 14 residues. The junction had 8 bases not matched to a gene; V was cut back by 7 bases and J by 5 bases. The CDR3 DNA is TGTGCCAGCACCGGGGACAGGGAGAGAACTGAAGCTTTCTTT. Its translation: CASTGDRERTEAFF.

V is TRBV10-1 and J is TRBJ2-3, with 11 bases lining up with TRBD2. This CDR3 is 18 amino acids long. V trimming: 6 bases; J trimming: 3 bases; junction bases outside the gene matches: 14. CDR1 and CDR2 (germline): WNHNN, SYGVQD (reference sequence). DNA for the CDR3: TGCGCCAGCAGCCCCGGGACTAGCGGCCACGGACGAACAGATACGCAGTATTTT. As protein: CASSPGTSGHGRTDTQYF.

The CDR3: CASSTDPVSYEQYF. The CDR3 region has the DNA TGTGCCAGCTCGACAGACCCCGTCTCCTACGAGCAGTACTTC. V is TRBV7-9 and J is TRBJ2-7, with D maybe TRBD1 (5 bases). The CDR3 contains 14 residues. Trimming pared 8 bases from V and 0 bases from J, leaving 14 bases between. Per germline, CDR1 SEHNR and CDR2 FQNEAQ (reference sequence).

This clone has a single count. V usage is TRBV10-3 and J usage is TRBJ2-7, with D uncertain. Trimming left V 0 bases short and J 2 bases short, with 8 bases between. Germline CDR1 ENHRY, CDR2 SYGVKD. CDR3 length: 14 residues. The CDR3 protein is CAISESRPPYEQYF. The CDR3 DNA sequence: TGTGCCATCAGTGAGTCAAGGCCACCCTACGAGCAGTACTTC.

This chain connects TRBV10-3 to TRBJ2-3, with TRBD2 identical over 10 bases. Germline V gives CDR1 ENHRY, CDR2 SYGVKD. After removal of 0 bases from V and 0 bases from J, the junction contained 6 bases not matched to a gene. The CDR3 has 18 residues. This CDR3 reads CAISESWGLASSTDTQYF. Here the CDR3 DNA reads TGTGCCATCAGTGAGTCATGGGGACTAGCGTCGAGCACAGATACGCAGTATTTT.

CDR3: CASSLGQSYEQYF. The CDR3 nucleotides read TGCGCCAGCAGCTTGGGACAGTCCTACGAGCAGTACTTC. The chain recombines TRBV5-1 with TRBJ2-7; D is possibly TRBD1 (5 bases). The CDR3 consists of 13 residues. V was trimmed by 0 bases and J by 1 base, leaving 5 bases between them. Germline loops: CDR1 SGHRS, CDR2 YFSETQ.

Here the CDR3 reads CASSQQLGSSGNTIYF. In DNA form, the CDR3 reads TGCGCCAGCAGCCAACAGTTGGGAAGCTCTGGAAACACCATATATTTT. This chain joins TRBV5-1 and TRBJ1-3; D is unresolved. Trimming removed 4 bases from V and 0 bases from J, with 14 bases in between. The CDR3 has 16 amino acids. In germline, CDR1 is SGHRS, CDR2 YFSETQ.

V usage is TRBV5-1 and J usage is TRBJ1-4; tentatively, D is TRBD1 (5 bases). This CDR3 has 16 amino acids. Per the germline V gene, CDR1 is SGHRS and CDR2 is YFSETQ. V was shortened by 4 bases and J by 3 bases, with 16 bases between the two germline ends. The CDR3 DNA sequence: TGCGCCAGCAGCCAGGGTGCAGGCGTAGCTAATGAAAAACTGTTTTTT. Its protein is CASSQGAGVANEKLFF.

This clone was seen once. The chain uses TRBV4-1 and TRBJ1-1, with 7 bases that match TRBD1. V trimming: 0 bases; J trimming: 8 bases; junction bases outside the gene matches: 12. The CDR3 sequence is 16 residues long. Germline V gene lookup returns CDR1 MGHRA and CDR2 YSYEKL. CDR3 protein: CASSQEAGTVSGEAFF. CDR3 DNA: TGCGCCAGCAGCCAAGAGGCCGGGACAGTCAGTGGAGAAGCTTTCTTT.

The chain recombines TRBV6-6 with TRBJ1-1; D remains ambiguous. The CDR3 is 12 amino acids. Germline V CDR1 and CDR2: MNHNY, SVGAGI (reference sequence). V was pared by 5 bases and J by 2 bases, with 6 bases between. The CDR3 nucleotides are TGTGCCAGCAGTCACTACAACACTGAAGCTTTCTTT. Encoded protein: CASSHYNTEAFF.

The chain carries TRBV2 and TRBJ2-7; no clear D. This CDR3 is 12 amino acids long. Germline assignment: CDR1 SNHLY and CDR2 FYNNEI. Trimming took off 3 bases at V and 6 bases at J, with 9 bases between the two ends. CDR3 coding DNA: TGTGCCAGCAGTGATAGGCCTGCCGAGCAGTACTTC. Translation: CASSDRPAEQYF. The full variable domain, its missing parts supplied by reference TRBV2 and TRBJ2-7, is EPEVTQTPSHQVTQMGQEVILRCVPISNHLYFYWYRQILGQKVEFLVSFYNNEISEKSEIFDDQFSVERPDGSNFTLKIRSTKLEDSAMYFCASSDRPAEQYFGPGTRLTVT.

This chain uses TRBV30 with TRBJ1-1; 7 nucleotides align to TRBD1. Germline CDR1 reads GTSNPN; CDR2 reads SVGIG (reference sequence). The CDR3 sequence is 11 residues long. Trimming took 8 bases from V and 4 from J; bases not matched to a gene: 4. The DNA for the CDR3 is TGTGCCAAGGGACAGATCACTGAAGCTTTCTTT. Translated: CAKGQITEAFF.

The CDR3 sequence: CASSLSTTGELFF. In nucleotides, the CDR3 is TGTGCCAGCAGCTTATCTACTACCGGGGAGCTGTTTTTT. The gene calls are TRBV7-9 and TRBJ2-2; D call uncertain. Germline values: CDR1 SEHNR, CDR2 FQNEAQ (reference sequence). Trimming took off 2 bases at V and 5 bases at J, with 6 bases between the two ends. The CDR3 runs 13 residues. Full variable domain (missing parts from reference TRBV7-9 and TRBJ2-2): DTGVSQNPRHKITKRGQNVTFRCDPISEHNRLYWYRQTLGQGPEFLTYFQNEAQLEKSRLLSDRFSAERPKGSFSTLEIQRTEQGDSAMYLCASSLSTTGELFFGEGSRLTVL.

J is TRBJ2-7 and V is TRBV6-5; D call uncertain. Trimming cost V 5 bases and J 0 bases, with 8 bases left between them. Germline assignment: CDR1 MNHEY and CDR2 SVGAGI. The CDR3 covers 13 residues. The CDR3 protein is CASSGTSSYEQYF. Written as DNA, the CDR3 is TGTGCCAGCAGTGGCACGAGCTCCTACGAGCAGTACTTC.

In this sample, this clone turned up once. This chain links TRBV13 with TRBJ2-5; the D gene is possibly TRBD1 (5 bases). The CDR3 runs to 13 residues. Trimming removed 10 bases from V and 3 bases from J, with 15 bases in between. Germline values: CDR1 PRHDT, CDR2 FYEKMQ (reference sequence). CDR3 nucleotide sequence: TGTGCCACCGACAGTGGGGAAAAAGAGACCCAGTACTTC. It is translated as CATDSGEKETQYF.

The CDR3 DNA sequence: TGTGCCAGCAGCCTAGTGGGGGGCGAAAAACTGTTTTTT. It translates to CASSLVGGEKLFF. This chain joins TRBV7-9 and TRBJ1-4; a possible D gene is TRBD1 (6 bases). Trimming cost V 5 bases and J 8 bases, with 12 bases left between them. Looked up from germline, CDR1 is SEHNR and CDR2 is FQNEAQ (reference sequence). The CDR3 consists of 13 residues.

The chain employs TRBV5-1 and TRBJ2-2; D is perhaps TRBD1 (5 bases). Germline assignment: CDR1 SGHRS and CDR2 YFSETQ. This CDR3 spans 16 amino acids. Trimming pared 0 bases from V and 6 bases from J, leaving 15 bases between. CDR3 loop: CASSLEAGSLAGELFF. In DNA form, the CDR3 reads TGCGCCAGCAGCTTGGAGGCAGGGTCGTTGGCCGGGGAGCTGTTTTTT.

This sequence joins TRBV19 and TRBJ2-7, with TRBD2 as a possible D gene (6 bases). This CDR3 is built from 15 residues. Deletions cut 3 bases from V and 3 bases from J, with 15 bases between. Germline CDR1 is LNHDA and CDR2 is SQIVND (reference sequence). The CDR3 loop is CASSISGEAFYEQYF. In DNA, the CDR3 is TGTGCCAGTAGTATCTCGGGGGAGGCCTTCTACGAGCAGTACTTC.

This rearrangement joins TRBV13 to TRBJ2-7, with 11 bases aligning to TRBD1. The CDR3 loop spans 15 amino acids. J was trimmed by 5 bases and V by 2 bases; bases with no gene match: 5. The germline V gene has CDR1 PRHDT and CDR2 FYEKMQ (reference sequence). CDR3 sequence reads: CASSLSRTGGNEQYF. DNA of the CDR3: TGTGCCAGCAGCTTATCGCGGACAGGGGGCAACGAGCAGTACTTC.

The rearrangement joins TRBV19 to TRBJ1-5; 8 nucleotides match TRBD1. The CDR3 has 14 residues. The germline V gene encodes CDR1 LNHDA and CDR2 SQIVND (reference sequence). The trim removed 1 base at V and 9 bases at J, leaving 5 bases unmatched. In nucleotides, the CDR3 is TGTGCCAGTAGTATAGGACAGGGGCAAGTGCCCCAGCATTTT. This translates into CASSIGQGQVPQHF.

The chain uses TRBV7-9 and TRBJ2-1; TRBD2 matches at 8 bases. Germline values: CDR1 SEHNR, CDR2 FQNEAQ (reference sequence). The CDR3 is made up of 15 amino acids. V lost 5 bases, J lost 4 bases, and 7 bases stayed unmatched. CDR3 protein: CASSRIAGPYNEQFF. The CDR3 DNA reads TGTGCCAGCAGCAGAATAGCGGGGCCATACAATGAGCAGTTCTTC.

With regard to this clone: The sample has other DNA sequences that encode this CDR3 too. The CDR3 is CASSPGTSGGYNEQFF. CDR3 nucleotides: TGTGCCAGCAGTCCTGGGACTAGCGGGGGGTACAATGAGCAGTTCTTC. V usage is TRBV27 and J usage is TRBJ2-1, with 15 bases matching TRBD2. Germline V CDR1 and CDR2: MNHEY, SMNVEV (reference sequence). This CDR3 contains 16 residues. The V segment lost 5 bases and the J segment 4 bases; nucleotides outside the gene matches: 3.

The chain links TRBV2 to TRBJ1-5; D is uncertain. CDR1 is SNHLY and CDR2 is FYNNEI in the germline V gene. CDR3 length equals 16 residues. V was cut by 5 bases and J by 4 bases, with 18 bases left in between. Written as DNA, the CDR3 is TGTGCCAGCAGTCCCTCTTATTCGGGAGGGAATCAGCCCCAGCATTTT. Its protein is CASSPSYSGGNQPQHF. The whole variable domain, remainder taken from reference TRBV2 and TRBJ1-5, is EPEVTQTPSHQVTQMGQEVILRCVPISNHLYFYWYRQILGQKVEFLVSFYNNEISEKSEIFDDQFSVERPDGSNFTLKIRSTKLEDSAMYFCASSPSYSGGNQPQHFGDGTRLSIL.

The chain employs TRBV4-3 and TRBJ2-5; TRBD1 agrees at 8 bases. The CDR3 length is 15 residues. Germline trimming cut 0 bases from V and 4 bases from J; bases unmatched to any gene: 4. CDR1 LGHNA and CDR2 YSLEER come from the germline V gene. For the CDR3, the DNA is TGCGCCAGCAGCCAAGACAGGGGGCATAGAGAGACCCAGTACTTC. This translates into CASSQDRGHRETQYF.

The sample holds a few counts of this clone. The chain has TRBV30 and TRBJ2-3; D is possibly TRBD2 (6 bases). CDR3 size: 13 residues. V dropped 4 bases and J dropped 0 bases, with 8 bases sitting between them. Germline V lookup: CDR1 GTSNPN, CDR2 SVGIG (reference sequence). The CDR3, as DNA: TGTGCCTGGACCGGGACTAGCACAGATACGCAGTATTTT. It translates to CAWTGTSTDTQYF. The entire variable domain, with the rest obtained from reference TRBV30 and TRBJ2-3, is as follows: SQTIHQWPATLVQPVGSPLSLECTVEGTSNPNLYWYRQAAGRGLQLLFYSVGIGQISSEVPQNLSASRPQDRQFILSSKKLLLSDSGFYLCAWTGTSTDTQYFGPGTRLTVL.

CDR3 DNA: TGTGCCAGCAGTCCCGGGACAGGGGGATTTCGGCCCCAGCATTTT. Its translation: CASSPGTGGFRPQHF. The chain employs TRBV27 and TRBJ1-5; 11 bases fit TRBD1. Per germline, CDR1 MNHEY and CDR2 SMNVEV (reference sequence). J was trimmed by 9 bases and V by 5 bases; bases with no gene match: 9. The CDR3 covers 15 residues.

This chain links TRBV19 with TRBJ2-5; D tentatively fits TRBD1 or TRBD2 (5 bases each). Germline CDR1 and CDR2: LNHDA and SQIVND (reference sequence). V was pared by 5 bases and J by 7 bases, with 20 bases between. CDR3 length equals 15 residues. The CDR3: CASSPGWGGLRTQYF. The CDR3 nucleotides are TGTGCCAGTAGTCCGGGGTGGGGCGGGCTCAGGACCCAGTACTTC.

The CDR3 nucleotides read TGTGCCAGCAGTTTGGCGGGGGGGATCCATGAGCAGTTCTTC. Protein product: CASSLAGGIHEQFF. The chain carries TRBV27 and TRBJ2-1; TRBD2 matches at 9 bases. The V gene end was trimmed by 3 bases and the J gene end by 8 bases; junction bases not matched to a gene: 5. CDR1 is MNHEY, CDR2 SMNVEV, per germline (reference sequence). This CDR3 contains 14 residues.

In the case of this clone: One end of the junction is discordant with germline, which a read error may explain. The chain is built from TRBV11-2 and TRBJ1-1; D is unclear. The CDR3 is 17 residues long. Per germline, CDR1 SGHAT and CDR2 FQNNGV. CDR3 residues: CAGSSLAGREGNTEAFF. CDR3 coding DNA: TGTGCCGGCAGCAGCTTAGCCGGGCGGGAAGGGAACACTGAAGCTTTCTTT.

The rearrangement joins TRBV14 to TRBJ1-6; 10 nucleotides line up with TRBD1. This CDR3 is built from 16 residues. The junction had 7 bases not matched to a gene; V was cut back by 4 bases and J by 7 bases. Looked up from germline, CDR1 is SGHDN and CDR2 is FVKESK. The CDR3 region has the DNA TGTGCCAGCAGCCCGAGACAGGGGGCGAGGAATTCACCCCTCCACTTT. This codes for CASSPRQGARNSPLHF.

Only a few counts were recorded for this clone. The V gene is TRBV12-5, the J gene TRBJ2-7; tentative D call: TRBD2 (6 bases). This CDR3 spans 15 amino acids. V lost 7 bases to trimming and J lost 5 bases, with 21 bases between them. The germline CDR1 and CDR2 sequences are LGHNT and FRNRAP. The DNA of the CDR3 is TGTGCTAGTGCCCGCGGGGCTTCCCCGGGGGACGAGCAGTACTTC. This codes for CASARGASPGDEQYF.